Listed below are T cell receptor beta chains from one sample, sequenced in a study of response to subunit inactivated influenza vaccine. TCRdb analysed the RT-PCR reads with MiXCR anew, one entry per CDR3 protein. In the table there are about 700,000 distinct CDR3 sequences, 12% to 15% of which are singletons. The sequences come from PBMCs from blood, collected 14 to 15 days before vaccination. Every receptor here comes from a man aged 45-65 years who received an inactivated influenza vaccine. The CDR3 runs from the conserved cysteine through the conserved F or W. Each record gives: CDR3 DNA, CDR3 protein, CDR3 length, D gene, V gene, J gene, clone size. The D gene is left open where the match is weak. For some rows the clone size is stated as once, few or many, or as a class when expanded; others skip it.

TGTGCCAGCAGTCTATTTTCTAGCGGGGGGGCGGATACGCAGTATTTT	CASSLFSSGGADTQYF	16	TRBD2	TRBV27	TRBJ2-3	few
TGTGCCAGCAGCATTAGCGGGAGTTCTGGGGAGACCCAGTACTTC	CASSISGSSGETQYF	15	TRBD2	TRBV11-2	TRBJ2-5	few
TGTGCCAGCAGCAGCCTCTACAGGGCTAGCACAGATACGCAGTATTTT	CASSSLYRASTDTQYF	16	NA	TRBV3-1	TRBJ2-3	NA
TGTGCCAGCAGCTTACATCGGGGGGTAGAGACCCAGTACTTC	CASSLHRGVETQYF	14	TRBD2	TRBV11-2	TRBJ2-5	NA
TGTGCCAGCAGCTTTTTATCTAGCACAGATACGCAGTATTTT	CASSFLSSTDTQYF	14	NA	TRBV13	TRBJ2-3	NA
TGTGCCAGCAGCTTATGGGCAGAAGAGACCCAGTACTTC	CASSLWAEETQYF	13	NA	TRBV7-8	TRBJ2-5	many
TGCAGCGTGCGACAGGGTGGTGAAAAACTGTTTTTT	CSVRQGGEKLFF	12	TRBD1	TRBV29-1	TRBJ1-4	many
TGTGCCAGCAGCCAAGCGGGGCCAGGGCAGCCCCAGCATTTT	CASSQAGPGQPQHF	14	NA	TRBV3-1	TRBJ1-5	many
TGTGCCATCAGTGAGGAGGCATCGGACTTCAATGAGCAGTTCTTC	CAISEEASDFNEQFF	15	NA	TRBV10-3	TRBJ2-1	NA
TGTGCCTGGAGTCACCCCGGACAGGGTCGAGCCTACGAGCAGTACTTC	CAWSHPGQGRAYEQYF	16	TRBD1	TRBV30	TRBJ2-7	NA
TGTGCCAGCAGCGTAGTTGGAGGTCTAGCGGCTTACAATGAGCAGTTCTTC	CASSVVGGLAAYNEQFF	17	TRBD2	TRBV9	TRBJ2-1	NA
TGTGCCAGCAGCGTAGGCGGGAGCAATGAGCAGTTCTTC	CASSVGGSNEQFF	13	TRBD2	TRBV9	TRBJ2-1	NA
TGCAGTGCTAGAGACAGGGGGCGTATGAACACTGAAGCTTTCTTT	CSARDRGRMNTEAFF	15	TRBD1	TRBV20-1	TRBJ1-1	many
TGTGCCAGCAGTCGGGACAGCTCAACTAATGAAAAACTGTTTTTT	CASSRDSSTNEKLFF	15	TRBD1	TRBV12-3/TRBV12-4	TRBJ1-4	few
TGTGCCAGCAGCTATAGACTAGCGGGGGGAGGCGATGAGCAGTTCTTC	CASSYRLAGGGDEQFF	16	TRBD2	TRBV7-2	TRBJ2-1	many
TGTGCCAGCAGCTCTAGCGCTGGAGCCTACAATGAGCAGTTCTTC	CASSSSAGAYNEQFF	15	NA	TRBV7-3	TRBJ2-1	NA
TGTGCCAGCAGCCAAGGAAGGACGTCCTACAATGAGCAGTTCTTC	CASSQGRTSYNEQFF	15	NA	TRBV3-1	TRBJ2-1	many
TGTGCCAGCAGTTTAAGCAACGGGAACAATGAGCAGTTCTTC	CASSLSNGNNEQFF	14	NA	TRBV12-3/TRBV12-4	TRBJ2-1	few
TGCAGTGCTAGGGTCGGGGGGACAGGGGTTACTGGGGCCAACGTCCTGACTTTC	CSARVGGTGVTGANVLTF	18	TRBD1	TRBV20-1	TRBJ2-6	few
TGTGCCAGCTCCCGTGGACAGCTGAACACCGGGGAGCTGTTTTTT	CASSRGQLNTGELFF	15	NA	TRBV6-1	TRBJ2-2	many
TGTGCCAGCAGCTTAGGGCTAGCGGAGCGCACAGATACGCAGTATTTT	CASSLGLAERTDTQYF	16	TRBD2	TRBV7-2	TRBJ2-3	NA
TGTGCCAGCAGCTTAGTAGCGACTAGCGGGAGGTGGAATGAGCAGTTCTTC	CASSLVATSGRWNEQFF	17	TRBD2	TRBV11-2	TRBJ2-1	few
TGTGCCAGCAGCGGGGGGGGCAGGACAGTCGCCTACGAGCAGTACTTC	CASSGGGRTVAYEQYF	16	NA	TRBV7-9	TRBJ2-7	few
TGCGCCAGCAGCTTGGAAATAGCCAAAAACATTCAGTACTTC	CASSLEIAKNIQYF	14	NA	TRBV5-1	TRBJ2-4	few
TGTGCCAGCAGCGGGGAGGGACCAGCTTTCTTT	CASSGEGPAFF	11	NA	TRBV4-2	TRBJ1-1	many
TGTGCCAGCAGTTACAGGGCAGGGTCGGCCTACGAGCAGTACTTC	CASSYRAGSAYEQYF	15	NA	TRBV6-5	TRBJ2-7	NA
TGTGCCAGCAGTTCCGGACTTTCAGATACGCAGTATTTT	CASSSGLSDTQYF	13	NA	TRBV6-5	TRBJ2-3	NA
TGTGCCAGCAGCTTAGCGGAGGGGGACTACGAGCAGTACTTC	CASSLAEGDYEQYF	14	NA	TRBV7-6	TRBJ2-7	few
TGCAGCGTCGAGGGACTCTCTTGGGGCTACACCTTC	CSVEGLSWGYTF	12	NA	TRBV29-1	TRBJ1-2	few
TGCAGTGCTAGAGGGAGACAGGGGGAGAGGTCACCCCTCCACTTT	CSARGRQGERSPLHF	15	TRBD1	TRBV20-1	TRBJ1-6	few
TGTGCCAGCAGCCCAGCGGGACCGAAGAGCTCCTACGAGCAGTACTTC	CASSPAGPKSSYEQYF	16	TRBD2	TRBV7-9	TRBJ2-7	few
TGTGCCAGCAGCTTAGCTAACCAAAAAGAGACCCAGTACTTC	CASSLANQKETQYF	14	NA	TRBV7-2	TRBJ2-5	NA
TGTGCCAGCAGCTTACGGGGGGCCGCCGGGGAGCTGTTTTTT	CASSLRGAAGELFF	14	NA	TRBV7-9	TRBJ2-2	NA
TGTGCCAGCAGTTTGTCGGGTTCGGGTTGGATACTAGCGGGGAACTACAATGAGCAGTTCTTC	CASSLSGSGWILAGNYNEQFF	21	TRBD2	TRBV28	TRBJ2-1	NA
TGCAGCGTACCCTGGTCGGAGACAGGGATCGGAGAGACCCAGTACTTC	CSVPWSETGIGETQYF	16	TRBD1	TRBV29-1	TRBJ2-5	many
TGTGCCAGCAGCGTGGGTCAGGGGCTTGAGCAGTTCTTC	CASSVGQGLEQFF	13	NA	TRBV9	TRBJ2-1	many
TGCGCCAGCAGCCTGGCCGGGGGTGCTAGCACAGATACGCAGTATTTT	CASSLAGGASTDTQYF	16	NA	TRBV4-1	TRBJ2-3	few
TGTGCCAGCAGTTTATCCGGCACTGAAGCTTTCTTT	CASSLSGTEAFF	12	NA	TRBV7-9	TRBJ1-1	many
TGCAGTGCTAGCCCCCACAGGGGGCGGTCGGGCAATCAGCCCCAGCATTTT	CSASPHRGRSGNQPQHF	17	TRBD1	TRBV20-1	TRBJ1-5	few
TGTGCCAGCAGTTACGGGACTAGCGTTACAGATACGCAGTATTTT	CASSYGTSVTDTQYF	15	TRBD2	TRBV6-2/TRBV6-3	TRBJ2-3	NA
TGTGCCAGCAGGGGGAACAGGAGAAGCAATCAGCCCCAGCATTTT	CASRGNRRSNQPQHF	15	NA	TRBV27	TRBJ1-5	many
TGTGCCAGCAGCACGGCTAGCGGGAGGCCACCCTATTACTACGAGCAGTACTTC	CASSTASGRPPYYYEQYF	18	TRBD2	TRBV27	TRBJ2-7	NA
TGTGCCATCAGTGAGTCGACGGGCGGGAACACTGAAGCTTTCTTT	CAISESTGGNTEAFF	15	NA	TRBV10-3	TRBJ1-1	NA
TGTGCCAGCAGCTTCGGGCTAGCGGGGGCTGGGACCGGGGAGCTGTTTTTT	CASSFGLAGAGTGELFF	17	TRBD2	TRBV7-2	TRBJ2-2	NA
TGTGCCAGCAGCCAAGATCCCTCAGGCCAATTCCAAGAGACCCAGTACTTC	CASSQDPSGQFQETQYF	17	NA	TRBV14	TRBJ2-5	few
TGTGCCAGCAGCTTATGGCCTCGTGGGGATGAGCAGTTCTTC	CASSLWPRGDEQFF	14	NA	TRBV7-2	TRBJ2-1	once
TGTGCCAGCAGTTGGGTGTCCGCGGACACCAACAAAAACATTCAGTACTTC	CASSWVSADTNKNIQYF	17	NA	TRBV28	TRBJ2-4	NA
TGTGCCAGCAGTTTCGTCGGACAGGGATATGACGAGCAGTACTTC	CASSFVGQGYDEQYF	15	TRBD1	TRBV28	TRBJ2-7	few